This TCR beta chain was retrieved from a study of Graves' ophthalmopathy and Graves' hyperthyroidism. RNA transcripts were the source from which TCR beta CDR3 regions were amplified. After a first-round RT-PCR with HTBI primers, a second-round multiplex PCR was run. TCRdb independently ran MiXCR on the multiplex PCR reads; one entry per CDR3 protein. The sample lists about 240,000 distinct CDR3 sequences, around 45% occurring once. The CDR3 extends over 14 amino acids. From germline, CDR1 is MGHDK and CDR2 SYGVNS. V was shortened by 7 bases and J by 3 bases, with 15 bases between the two germline ends. Lactation, pregnancy, uncontrolled infections and other autoimmune diseases were all grounds for excluding patients.

Sequenced material: peripheral blood. The rearrangement joins TRBV25-1 to TRBJ1-1; a weak D match, TRBD1 (6 bases). This clonotype originated in an adult man with Graves' ophthalmopathy. CDR3 nucleotide sequence: TGTGCCAGCACCAAAGGAGGGGGATACACTGAAGCTTTCTTT. Translation: CASTKGGGYTEAFF.